Below, 3 T cell receptor beta chains from the same sample are listed, as sequenced in a study of T cell responses to AZD1222 COVID-19 vaccine. Sequenced by immunoSEQ multiplex PCR; TCRdb stores in-frame clones only, minus some. The table shows roughly 120,000 clones, with about 87% occurring only once. Here the sequenced sample was peripheral blood, taken on day 0 of AZD1222 vaccination. These receptors came from an adult in good health.

This chain uses TRBV27 with TRBJ2-7, with TRBD1 matching 7 bases. The ends lost 6 bases at V and 2 bases at J; junction bases unmatched: 7. This CDR3 spans 14 amino acids. CDR1 is MNHEY and CDR2 is SMNVEV in the germline V gene (reference sequence). CDR3 sequence (DNA): TGTGCCAGCAGCGATCGGGACAGTACCTACGAGCAGTACTTC. Its translation is CASSDRDSTYEQYF.

V gene TRBV7-2 combines with J gene TRBJ1-5; 8 bases align to TRBD1. This CDR3 has 15 amino acids. Germline loops: CDR1 SGHTA, CDR2 FQGNSA. Unmatched junction bases numbered 4, after V lost 5 bases and J lost 1 base. For the CDR3, the DNA is TGTGCCAGCAGCCGTAGGACAGGGAGCAATCAGCCCCAGCATTTT. Its translation: CASSRRTGSNQPQHF.

By sample fraction, this clone is medium-sized. The chain has TRBV6-2 or TRBV6-3 and TRBJ2-7; 9 bases are a match to TRBD2. Germline CDR1 and CDR2: MNHEY and SVGEGT. V gave up 4 bases and J gave up 2 bases; unmatched junction bases: 3. The CDR3 length is 14 residues. The DNA of the CDR3 is TGTGCCAGCAGTTTGCGACTAGCGGCCTACGAGCAGTACTTC. It codes for CASSLRLAAYEQYF.